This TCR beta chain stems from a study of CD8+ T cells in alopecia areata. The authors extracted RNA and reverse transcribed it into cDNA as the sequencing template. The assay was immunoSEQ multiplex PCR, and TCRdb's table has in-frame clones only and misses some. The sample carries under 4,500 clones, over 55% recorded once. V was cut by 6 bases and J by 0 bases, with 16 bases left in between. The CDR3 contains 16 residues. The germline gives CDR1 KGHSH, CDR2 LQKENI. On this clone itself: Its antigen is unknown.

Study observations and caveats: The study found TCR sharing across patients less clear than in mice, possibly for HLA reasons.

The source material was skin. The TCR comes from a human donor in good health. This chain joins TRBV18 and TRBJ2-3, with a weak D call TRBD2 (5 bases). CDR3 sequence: CASSQTKRTSTDTQYF. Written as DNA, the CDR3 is TGTGCCAGCTCCCAGACTAAGCGGACTAGCACAGATACGCAGTATTTT.